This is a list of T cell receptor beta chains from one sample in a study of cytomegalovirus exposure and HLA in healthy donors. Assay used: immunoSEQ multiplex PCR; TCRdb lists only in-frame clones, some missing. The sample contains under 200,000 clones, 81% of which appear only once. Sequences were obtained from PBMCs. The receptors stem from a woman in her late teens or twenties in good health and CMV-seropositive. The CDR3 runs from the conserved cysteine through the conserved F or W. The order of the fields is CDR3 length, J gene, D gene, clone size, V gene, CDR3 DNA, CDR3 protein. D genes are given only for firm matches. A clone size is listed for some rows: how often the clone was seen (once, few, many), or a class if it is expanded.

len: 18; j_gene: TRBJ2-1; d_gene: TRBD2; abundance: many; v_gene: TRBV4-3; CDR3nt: TGCGCCAGCAGCCAAGATAGCGGGGGGGCGATCTCCTACAATGAGCAGTTCTTC; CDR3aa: CASSQDSGGAISYNEQFF
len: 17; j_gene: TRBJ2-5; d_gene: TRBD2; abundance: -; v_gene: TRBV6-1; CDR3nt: TGTGCCAGCAGTGAATTCGGACTAGCGGGGGGCCAAGAGACCCAGTACTTC; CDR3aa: CASSEFGLAGGQETQYF
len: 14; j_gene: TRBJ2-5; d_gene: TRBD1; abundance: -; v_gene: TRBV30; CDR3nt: TGTGCCTGGAACCAACAGGGGGGCGCGGAGACCCAGTACTTC; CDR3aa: CAWNQQGGAETQYF
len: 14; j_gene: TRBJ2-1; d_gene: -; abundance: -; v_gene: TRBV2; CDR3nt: TGTGCCAGCAAGGCGGGGAGCCGGTCGGGGGAGCAGTTCTTC; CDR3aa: CASKAGSRSGEQFF
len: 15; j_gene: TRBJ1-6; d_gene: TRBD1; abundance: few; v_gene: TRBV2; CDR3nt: TGTGCCAGCAACGCCCGGACAGGGGCTAGTTCACCCCTCCACTTT; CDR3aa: CASNARTGASSPLHF
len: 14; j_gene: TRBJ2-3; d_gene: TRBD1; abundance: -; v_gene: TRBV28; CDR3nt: TGTGCCAGCAGTCCAGGGGGCTCGGGGGATACGCAGTATTTT; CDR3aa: CASSPGGSGDTQYF
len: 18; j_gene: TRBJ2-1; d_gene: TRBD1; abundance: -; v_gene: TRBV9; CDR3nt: TGTGCCAGCAGCGTAGATCCCCGACAGGGATCCATGTACAATGAGCAGTTCTTC; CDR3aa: CASSVDPRQGSMYNEQFF
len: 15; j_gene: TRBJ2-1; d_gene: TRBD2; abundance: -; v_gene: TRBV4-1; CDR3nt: TGCGCCAGCAGCCTAGCTGCGGGGGGCTACAATGAGCAGTTCTTC; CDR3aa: CASSLAAGGYNEQFF
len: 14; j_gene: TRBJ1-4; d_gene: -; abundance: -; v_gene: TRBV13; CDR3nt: TGTGCCAGCAGACAACAGGGCGGTGATGAAAAACTGTTTTTT; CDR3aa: CASRQQGGDEKLFF
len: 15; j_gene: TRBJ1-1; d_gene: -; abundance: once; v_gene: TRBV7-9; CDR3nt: TGTGCCAGCAGCGCACTGGGGCAGAAGAACACTGAAGCTTTCTTT; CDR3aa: CASSALGQKNTEAFF
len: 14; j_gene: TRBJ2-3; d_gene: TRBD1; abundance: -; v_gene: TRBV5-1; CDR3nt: TGCGCCAGCAGCTCGGGACAGGGGGTGGATACGCAGTATTTT; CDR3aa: CASSSGQGVDTQYF
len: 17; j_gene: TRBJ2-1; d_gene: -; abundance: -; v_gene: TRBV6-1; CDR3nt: TGTGCCAGCAGTGGTCTCCTCAAGGGGGCGGGGTACAATGAGCAGTTCTTC; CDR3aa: CASSGLLKGAGYNEQFF
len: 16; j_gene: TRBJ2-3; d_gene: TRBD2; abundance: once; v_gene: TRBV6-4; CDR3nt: TGTGCCAGCAGCGGGGTAGCGGGGGGCTCCACAGATACGCAGTATTTT; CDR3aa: CASSGVAGGSTDTQYF
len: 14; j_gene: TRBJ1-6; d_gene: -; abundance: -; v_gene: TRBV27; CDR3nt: TGTGCCAGCAGTTTAGGGGGGTACGGTTCACCCCTCCACTTT; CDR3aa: CASSLGGYGSPLHF